The TCR beta chain under discussion was sequenced for a study of blood T cell repertoires in COVID-19. The overall study: Specimens from acute and convalescent COVID-19 originated in the United States, Italy and Spain.

Profiling relied on immunoSEQ multiplex PCR, and the TCRdb table lists in-frame clones only, not all of them. The sample carries around 100,000 clones, approximately 87% recorded once. The CDR3 runs to 13 residues. Germline V gives CDR1 GTSNPN, CDR2 SVGIG (reference sequence). The V and J ends lost 2 bases and 3 bases respectively, with 10 bases between them. Sample: peripheral blood. This TCR was sampled from a woman aged 25 to 39 with acute or convalescent COVID-19. The chain links TRBV30 to TRBJ1-1, with D uncertain. The CDR3 DNA follows: TGTGCCTGGAGTCCAAGTGAGTACACTGAAGCTTTCTTT. It encodes CAWSPSEYTEAFF.